Here is one TCR beta chain with its context. TCRdb reanalysed the 5' RACE reads using MiXCR and keeps one entry per CDR3 protein. In the table there are more than 350,000 distinct CDR3 sequences, around 10% of which are singletons. The record originates from a study of T cells after yellow fever vaccination. Germline V CDR1 and CDR2: MNHNS, SASEGT. The CDR3 consists of 15 residues. V was cut by 3 bases and J by 0 bases, with 9 bases left in between. This receptor was obtained from a man younger than 35 who received the YFV17D yellow fever vaccine. J is TRBJ2-1 and V is TRBV6-1; D gene uncertain. Source: PBMCs, taken on the day of the first yellow fever vaccination. The CDR3 loop is CASSERYSSYNEQFF. The DNA of the CDR3 is TGTGCCAGCAGTGAGAGGTATAGCTCCTACAATGAGCAGTTCTTC.